This T cell receptor (beta chain) was documented in a study of blood T cells in healthy people across ages. Study findings and constraints: Diversity figures based on one million T cells were deemed too low. With age, beta diversity per million T cells declined roughly linearly, significantly by 30 to 50.

In germline, CDR1 is MNHNY, CDR2 SVGAGI (reference sequence). This CDR3 has 13 amino acids. V was cut by 2 bases and J by 7 bases, with 11 bases left in between. Points on this clonotype: No antigen is known for it.

The second PCR ran roughly 6 to 12 cycles with a sample-barcoded 5' primer and J-beta primers. The template-switch adaptor was a 5' adaptor with 12 random nucleotides. It tagged each cDNA molecule. MiXCR was run by TCRdb on the 5' RACE reads, yielding one entry per CDR3 protein. The repertoire holds some 1.7 million distinct CDR3 sequences, with 28% as singletons. The chain employs TRBV6-6 and TRBJ1-1, with no clear D. Sequenced material: blood. The source is a woman aged 25 to 39 in good health. This chain's CDR3 is CASSYQAGYEAFF. CDR3 sequence (DNA): TGTGCCAGCAGTTACCAGGCCGGATATGAAGCTTTCTTT.